These T cell receptor beta chains were read from a single sample in a study of blood T cell repertoires in COVID-19. Sequencing was performed with immunoSEQ multiplex PCR; in TCRdb, only in-frame clones are kept and a portion is missing. The sample contains roughly 130,000 clones, over 65% of which appear only once. The specimen sequenced was peripheral blood. All receptors come from a man aged 50-59 years with acute or convalescent COVID-19. CDR3s include the opening cysteine and the closing phenylalanine or tryptophan. Fields, in order: clone size, V gene, J gene, CDR3 protein. The size field is filled for only some rows; it gives once, few, many or a size class.

.,TRBV30,TRBJ2-3,CALDRRGDTQYF
.,TRBV15,TRBJ2-7,CATSRDGNRAYEQYF
.,TRBV6-5,TRBJ2-7,CASREGTGWKYEQYF
.,TRBV19,TRBJ1-5,CASSISGVNQPQHF
.,TRBV6-5,TRBJ1-5,CASGPDRVSGPQHF
few,TRBV5-6,TRBJ2-7,CASSWGDRAYEQYF
.,TRBV11-2,TRBJ2-5,CASSVSGGNQETQYF
.,TRBV6-5,TRBJ2-3,CASSPRPLNADTQYF
.,TRBV30,TRBJ1-2,CAWDRGNGYTF
.,TRBV5-6,TRBJ2-2,CASSFVGRDTGELFF
.,TRBV4-1,TRBJ2-3,CASSRGVTGDRTTDTQYF
.,TRBV5-1,TRBJ1-2,CASSSAANYGYTF
once,TRBV3-1/TRBV3-2,TRBJ2-7,CASSQDPRQRLSYEQYF
.,TRBV29-1,TRBJ1-2,CSVEEVPGRAYGYTF
.,TRBV5-4,TRBJ2-5,CASSFRSAQETQYF
.,TRBV2,TRBJ2-2,CASISQGNTGELFF
.,TRBV27,TRBJ1-1,CASSWGGVNTEAFF
.,TRBV4-1,TRBJ2-1,CASSERGGRNNEQFF
.,TRBV11-2,TRBJ1-1,CASSSSGTKNTEAFF
.,TRBV30,TRBJ1-2,CAWRDRTGSGYTF
.,TRBV6-6,TRBJ1-1,CASSPPAGRGTEAFF
.,TRBV6-1,TRBJ1-1,CASSEAGTATEAFF
.,TRBV28,TRBJ1-1,CASKWGQGAMNTEAFF
.,TRBV30,TRBJ1-3,CAWTRQGEGNTIYF
.,TRBV19,TRBJ2-2,CASMQRGDGELFF
.,TRBV11-2,TRBJ1-5,CASSPAGRDNQPQHF
.,TRBV19,TRBJ2-3,CAITLQGSFPDTQYF
.,TRBV19,TRBJ2-7,CASSMRAGSYEQYF
.,TRBV4-2,TRBJ2-5,CASSTDRGLETQYF